These 20 T cell receptor beta chains were sequenced from one sample in a study of blood T cell repertoires in COVID-19. Clones were read by immunoSEQ multiplex PCR, and TCRdb kept only the in-frame ones, dropping some. In the table there are over 200,000 clones, more than 70% of which are singletons. Sequencing input: PBMCs or T cells enriched from blood (not recorded which). These receptors all stem from a middle-aged woman with acute COVID-19.

This clone was recorded only once. The chain joins TRBV30 to TRBJ1-2; D unclear. Germline CDR1 and CDR2: GTSNPN and SVGIG (reference sequence). CDR3 size: 13 residues. V gave up 0 bases and J gave up 4 bases, with 9 bases separating them. The CDR3 DNA reads TGTGCCTGGAGTGTACGGGTCGGCTATGGCTACACCTTC. Translation gives CAWSVRVGYGYTF.

The rearrangement joins TRBV4-3 to TRBJ2-1; 11 positions agree with TRBD2. CDR3 length equals 16 residues. Germline V gives CDR1 LGHNA, CDR2 YSLEER. Germline trimming cut 2 bases from V and 4 bases from J; bases unmatched to any gene: 4. CDR3 loop: CASSQIAGGTYNEQFF. The CDR3 nucleotides read TGCGCCAGCAGCCAAATAGCGGGAGGGACTTACAATGAGCAGTTCTTC.

The rearrangement joins TRBV6-4 to TRBJ1-1, with 9 bases aligning to TRBD1. CDR1 is MRHNA and CDR2 is SNTAGT in the germline V gene. Unmatched junction bases numbered 7, after V lost 4 bases and J lost 7 bases. The CDR3 has 14 amino acids. CDR3: CASSATGGVGEAFF. CDR3 sequence (DNA): TGTGCCAGCAGTGCTACAGGGGGCGTTGGTGAAGCTTTCTTT.

The chain uses TRBV7-9 and TRBJ2-7; 11 bases are a match to TRBD1. Germline V gene data show CDR1 as SEHNR and CDR2 as FQNEAQ (reference sequence). The CDR3 spans 16 residues. V trimming: 2 bases; J trimming: 0 bases; junction bases outside the gene matches: 3. DNA for the CDR3: TGTGCCAGCAGCTTAATGGGGACAGGGGGCTCCTACGAGCAGTACTTC. This encodes CASSLMGTGGSYEQYF.

V usage is TRBV5-4 and J usage is TRBJ2-1; 12 bases align to TRBD2. The germline V gene encodes CDR1 SGHNT and CDR2 YYREEE (reference sequence). V shed 0 bases, J shed 4 bases, and the junction held 2 bases outside the gene matches. The CDR3 runs to 16 residues. The chain's CDR3 is CASSLDGTSGYNEQFF. The CDR3 DNA is TGTGCCAGCAGCTTGGATGGGACTAGCGGGTACAATGAGCAGTTCTTC.

The rearrangement uses TRBV5-4 and TRBJ1-2, with TRBD1 matching 7 bases. The germline V gene encodes CDR1 SGHNT and CDR2 YYREEE (reference sequence). After removal of 4 bases from V and 6 bases from J, the junction contained 12 bases not matched to a gene. The CDR3 spans 15 residues. Here the CDR3 reads CASSPRGQLRDGYTF. The CDR3, as DNA: TGTGCCAGCAGCCCCCGGGGACAGTTGAGGGATGGCTACACCTTC.

This clone was observed a few times. The V and J genes are TRBV4-1 and TRBJ1-2; 8 bases agree with TRBD1. The CDR3 totals 14 residues. J lost 7 bases, V lost 0 bases, and 4 bases had no gene match. Germline CDR1 is MGHRA and CDR2 is YSYEKL. The CDR3 DNA follows: TGCGCCAGCAGCCAAGATCAGGGGGCGAGTGGCTACACCTTC. Amino acids: CASSQDQGASGYTF.

This chain connects TRBV5-6 to TRBJ2-7; D might be TRBD2 (6 bases). Trimming shortened V by 2 bases and J by 2 bases, and 11 bases separated the two germline ends. The CDR3 length is 14 residues. Looked up from germline, CDR1 is SGHDT and CDR2 is YYEEEE. Here the CDR3 reads CASSFLSGAYEQYF. The DNA for the CDR3 is TGTGCCAGCAGCTTCTTATCGGGGGCCTACGAGCAGTACTTC. Using reference TRBV5-6 and TRBJ2-7 for the parts outside the CDR3, the full variable domain is DAGVTQSPTHLIKTRGQQVTLRCSPKSGHDTVSWYQQALGQGPQFIFQYYEEEERQRGNFPDRFSGHQFPNYSSELNVNALLLGDSALYLCASSFLSGAYEQYFGPGTRLTVT.

The chain combines TRBV9 with TRBJ1-5; D is perhaps TRBD1 (5 bases). This CDR3 has 15 residues. Germline assignment: CDR1 SGDLS and CDR2 YYNGEE. V was shortened by 3 bases and J by 6 bases, with 16 bases between the two germline ends. The CDR3 loop is CASSERGGWGQPQHF. CDR3 nucleotide sequence: TGTGCCAGCAGCGAGAGGGGAGGGTGGGGTCAGCCCCAGCATTTT.

DNA for the CDR3: TGTGCTAGTGGTTTGGGACAGGTACCTAATGAAAAACTGTTTTTT. Translated, it gives CASGLGQVPNEKLFF. The chain carries TRBV12-5 and TRBJ1-4; a possible D gene is TRBD1 (6 bases). Trimming took 1 base from V and 3 from J, leaving 9 bases between them. The CDR3 spans 15 residues. Germline-derived CDR1 and CDR2 are LGHNT and FRNRAP.

The V and J genes are TRBV10-1 and TRBJ1-2; D remains ambiguous. Trimming cost V 2 bases and J 0 bases, with 4 bases left between them. The CDR3 loop spans 13 amino acids. Germline V CDR1 and CDR2: WNHNN, SYGVQD (reference sequence). The CDR3: CASSEGPNYGYTF. The CDR3 DNA reads as TGCGCCAGCAGTGAGGGGCCTAACTATGGCTACACCTTC.

J is TRBJ2-5 and V is TRBV6-5; tentatively, D is TRBD2 (6 bases). The CDR3 contains 14 residues. Germline lookup yields CDR1 MNHEY and CDR2 SVGAGI. Trimming removed 0 bases at V and 6 bases at J, with 11 bases between. The CDR3 DNA sequence: TGTGCCAGCAGTTACTCGACTAGTGCCCAGACCCAGTACTTC. Amino acids: CASSYSTSAQTQYF.

The chain joins TRBV5-1 to TRBJ2-1; the match to TRBD2 covers 7 bases. In germline, CDR1 is SGHRS, CDR2 YFSETQ. The ends lost 4 bases at V and 2 bases at J; junction bases unmatched: 6. The CDR3 covers 15 residues. CDR3 coding DNA: TGCGCCAGCAGCGTCTTTAGCGGGCCCTACAATGAGCAGTTCTTC. Translating it yields CASSVFSGPYNEQFF.

The CDR3 is CASRAVRVSEAFF. The CDR3 nucleotides read TGTGCCAGTAGGGCGGTACGAGTAAGTGAAGCTTTCTTT. The chain joins TRBV19 to TRBJ1-1; D uncertain. V lost 6 bases and J lost 7, with 15 bases in between. Per the germline V gene, CDR1 is LNHDA and CDR2 is SQIVND (reference sequence). The CDR3 extends over 13 amino acids.

The chain links TRBV19 to TRBJ1-1; 8 nucleotides align to TRBD1. V lost 3 bases, J lost 1 base, and 7 bases stayed unmatched. CDR1 LNHDA and CDR2 SQIVND come from the germline V gene (reference sequence). The CDR3 consists of 16 residues. CDR3 sequence: CASSMGRGLGNTEAFF. CDR3 nucleotide sequence: TGTGCCAGTAGTATGGGCAGGGGGCTAGGGAACACTGAAGCTTTCTTT.

The genes are TRBV28 and TRBJ1-2; TRBD1 aligns across 8 bases. Germline CDR1 MDHEN, CDR2 SYDVKM. The CDR3 is made up of 14 amino acids. J lost 5 bases, V lost 2 bases, and 4 bases had no gene match. This CDR3 is CASSLGGQVYGYTF. The CDR3 nucleotides are TGTGCCAGCAGTTTAGGGGGACAGGTGTATGGCTACACCTTC.

The chain couples TRBV7-8 to TRBJ1-4, with 8 nucleotides matching TRBD1. This CDR3 is built from 17 residues. The V gene's germline CDR1 is SGHVS and CDR2 FQNEAQ. J lost 7 bases, V lost 1 base, and 11 bases had no gene match. The CDR3 sequence: CASSLGTGIVGIEKLFF. The CDR3 bases are TGTGCCAGCAGCTTAGGGACAGGGATAGTGGGAATTGAAAAACTGTTTTTT.

This chain joins TRBV3-1 (or the pseudogene TRBV3-2) and TRBJ1-2, with D maybe TRBD1 (5 bases). V shed 0 bases and J shed 8 bases, with 13 bases lying between them. Germline loops: CDR1 LGHDT, CDR2 YNNKEL (reference sequence). The CDR3 is made up of 14 amino acids. CDR3 protein: CASSQDRAGRGYTF. Here the CDR3 DNA reads TGTGCCAGCAGCCAAGACAGGGCCGGGAGGGGCTACACCTTC.

The J gene is TRBJ1-3, the V gene TRBV7-2; D gene uncertain. Germline V lookup: CDR1 SGHTA, CDR2 FQGNSA. The germline V and J ends were trimmed by 5 bases and 2 bases, with 10 bases remaining between them. This CDR3 region has 14 residues. The chain's CDR3 is CASSLMAAGNTIYF. As DNA, the CDR3 is TGTGCCAGCAGCCTGATGGCGGCTGGAAACACCATATATTTT.

The DNA for the CDR3 is TGCGCCAGCAGCTTGGCAGCAGCGGGAGTACAGAATGAGCAGTTCTTC. Its translation is CASSLAAAGVQNEQFF. This chain connects TRBV5-1 to TRBJ2-1, with TRBD2 identical over 8 bases. Germline CDR1 reads SGHRS; CDR2 reads YFSETQ. V lost 0 bases and J lost 7; bases outside the gene matches: 9. CDR3 length: 16 amino acids.